Listed below are T cell receptor beta chains from one sample, sequenced in a study of T cell responses to AZD1222 COVID-19 vaccine. Only in-frame clones appear in the TCRdb table, and some are missing; sequencing was by immunoSEQ multiplex PCR. The sample has roughly 140,000 clones; 75% to 90% are singletons. Sequenced material: peripheral blood, taken 28 days after the second AZD1222 dose. Receptors were obtained from an adult who received the AZD1222 COVID-19 vaccine. The CDR3 runs from the conserved cysteine through the conserved F or W. The order of the fields is V gene, J gene, D gene, clone size, CDR3 protein, CDR3 DNA. D genes are given only for firm matches. Size is omitted from some rows. Given values are once, few, many or a class for expanded clones.

TRBV2	TRBJ1-2	.	.	CASSRTTANYGYTF	TGTGCCAGCAGCCGGACTACCGCCAACTATGGCTACACCTTC
TRBV28	TRBJ1-2	.	.	CASSLESRGAAYGYTF	TGTGCCAGCAGTTTAGAAAGCAGGGGCGCGGCCTATGGCTACACCTTC
TRBV19	TRBJ2-3	.	once	CASSMMGTPQYF	TGTGCCAGTAGTATGATGGGGACCCCGCAGTATTTT
TRBV15	TRBJ1-5	.	once	CATSRDQVQPQHF	TGTGCCACCAGCAGAGATCAGGTTCAGCCCCAGCATTTT
TRBV6-2/TRBV6-3	TRBJ1-3	.	.	CASSYAQGTGLAGNTIYF	TGTGCCAGCAGTTACGCTCAGGGGACCGGTTTGGCTGGAAACACCATATATTTT
TRBV2	TRBJ2-7	TRBD1	.	CASRWDSNEQYF	TGTGCCAGCAGGTGGGACAGCAACGAGCAGTACTTC
TRBV5-4	TRBJ1-3	.	.	CASSLGGGAGASGNTIYF	TGTGCCAGCAGCTTGGGCGGTGGGGCGGGAGCCTCTGGAAACACCATATATTTT
TRBV7-6	TRBJ2-2	TRBD1	.	CASSLAGTGTGELFF	TGTGCCAGCAGCTTAGCCGGGACAGGCACCGGGGAGCTGTTTTTT
TRBV2	TRBJ2-1	.	few	CARHGSFLQDEQFF	TGTGCCAGGCATGGGTCCTTCCTACAGGATGAGCAGTTCTTC
TRBV5-6	TRBJ2-1	TRBD2	.	CASSLAGASEQFF	TGTGCCAGCAGCTTAGCGGGAGCCTCTGAGCAGTTCTTC
TRBV19	TRBJ2-1	.	.	CASSIQGLAGRYRNEQFF	TGTGCCAGTAGTATACAGGGCCTTGCAGGGAGGTACAGGAATGAGCAGTTCTTC
TRBV2	TRBJ2-2	TRBD1	.	CASSENAGGTGELFF	TGTGCCAGCAGTGAAAACGCAGGGGGCACCGGGGAGCTGTTTTTT
TRBV4-3	TRBJ2-1	.	once	CASSQDRKLKGSEQFF	TGCGCCAGCAGCCAAGATCGGAAGCTCAAGGGAAGTGAGCAGTTCTTC
TRBV6-5	TRBJ1-2	.	.	CASSYSRGKGYTF	TGTGCCAGCAGTTACTCGAGGGGGAAAGGCTACACCTTC
TRBV19	TRBJ2-1	TRBD1	.	CASSQRTGRYSNEQFF	TGTGCCAGTAGCCAGAGGACAGGGCGATATAGCAATGAGCAGTTCTTC
TRBV5-1	TRBJ1-1	.	.	CASTWTPGGTEAFF	TGCGCCAGCACCTGGACCCCAGGCGGAACTGAAGCTTTCTTT
TRBV9	TRBJ2-3	.	.	CASSVEATDTQYF	TGTGCCAGCAGCGTTGAAGCTACCGATACGCAGTATTTT
TRBV4-3	TRBJ1-4	.	.	CASRKNLGDEKLFF	TGCGCCAGCAGAAAGAACCTAGGTGATGAAAAACTGTTTTTT
TRBV18	TRBJ1-6	TRBD1	.	CASSAQSGTDRSPLHF	TGTGCCAGCTCCGCACAATCCGGGACAGACAGGTCACCCCTCCACTTT
TRBV6-2/TRBV6-3	TRBJ2-3	.	once	CASSLTQGPDTQYF	TGTGCCAGCAGCTTGACACAGGGCCCAGATACGCAGTATTTT
TRBV28	TRBJ1-1	TRBD1	.	CASSFPDRVEAFF	TGTGCCAGCAGTTTCCCGGACAGGGTCGAAGCTTTCTTT
TRBV7-6	TRBJ2-7	TRBD1	.	CASSLETGGSQYF	TGTGCCAGCAGCTTGGAAACAGGGGGCTCGCAGTACTTC
TRBV10-2	TRBJ1-2	TRBD1	once	CASGQGDYGYTF	TGCGCCAGCGGACAGGGCGACTATGGCTACACCTTC
TRBV9	TRBJ2-1	.	few	CASSTSANSYNEQFF	TGTGCCAGCAGCACTTCAGCGAACTCCTACAATGAGCAGTTCTTC
TRBV5-1	TRBJ2-1	.	once	CASSLGTAYNEQFF	TGCGCCAGCAGCTTGGGGACAGCCTACAATGAGCAGTTCTTC
TRBV4-3	TRBJ2-7	TRBD2	few	CASSQDRGSRYEQYF	TGCGCCAGCAGCCAGGATCGCGGGAGTAGGTACGAGCAGTACTTC
TRBV28	TRBJ2-7	.	.	CASRGRLQQYF	TGTGCCAGCCGGGGGCGGTTACAGCAGTACTTC
TRBV9	TRBJ1-1	.	.	CASSPSRAKNTEAFF	TGTGCCAGCAGCCCCAGCAGGGCCAAGAACACTGAAGCTTTCTTT
TRBV19	TRBJ1-2	TRBD1	few	CASSTATGGREGYTF	TGTGCCAGTAGTACTGCGACAGGGGGCAGGGAAGGCTACACCTTC
TRBV2	TRBJ1-2	TRBD1	.	CASRAGTGGAYGYTF	TGTGCCAGCAGGGCCGGGACAGGGGGGGCCTATGGCTACACCTTC
TRBV4-2	TRBJ2-3	.	.	CASSPGPGASTDTQYF	TGTGCCAGCAGCCCGGGCCCGGGCGCGAGCACAGATACGCAGTATTTT
TRBV7-2	TRBJ1-4	.	.	CASSLSGAGLNEKLFF	TGTGCCAGCAGCCTATCGGGAGCAGGGCTGAATGAAAAACTGTTTTTT
TRBV4-2	TRBJ1-1	TRBD1	.	CASSQEGQGTTEAFF	TGTGCCAGCAGCCAAGAGGGACAGGGTACCACTGAAGCTTTCTTT
TRBV27	TRBJ2-1	.	.	CASSLRQGWSGGLNEQFF	TGTGCCAGCAGTCTGCGACAGGGGTGGTCGGGAGGCCTCAATGAGCAGTTCTTC
TRBV24-1	TRBJ2-2	.	.	CATSDLLNTGELFF	TGTGCCACCAGTGATTTGCTGAACACCGGGGAGCTGTTTTTT
TRBV3-1/TRBV3-2	TRBJ1-2	TRBD1	.	CASSQDPDRGQYGYTF	TGTGCCAGCAGCCAAGACCCGGACAGGGGCCAATATGGCTACACCTTC
TRBV7-9	TRBJ1-5	TRBD1	few	CASSPTGTSNQPQHF	TGTGCCAGCAGCCCGACAGGGACGAGCAATCAGCCCCAGCATTTT
TRBV11-2	TRBJ2-2	TRBD1	.	CASSLELGGQMNTGELFF	TGTGCCAGCAGCTTAGAACTAGGGGGACAGATGAACACCGGGGAGCTGTTTTTT
TRBV2	TRBJ1-5	TRBD1	.	CASSEGQGARPQHF	TGTGCCAGCAGTGAGGGGCAGGGGGCGCGGCCCCAGCATTTT
TRBV5-1	TRBJ1-5	.	.	CASSLTGNIGQPQHF	TGCGCCAGCAGCTTGACAGGGAATATAGGGCAGCCCCAGCATTTT
TRBV7-8	TRBJ1-2	TRBD1	.	CASSLGGTGYGYTF	TGTGCCAGCAGCTTAGGGGGGACAGGGTATGGCTACACCTTC
TRBV18	TRBJ1-2	.	.	CASSPNDGPNYGYTF	TGTGCCAGCTCACCGAATGATGGACCTAACTATGGCTACACCTTC
TRBV28	TRBJ1-4	TRBD1	.	CASSRDRASEKLFF	TGTGCCAGCAGCCGGGACAGGGCATCTGAAAAACTGTTTTTT
TRBV6-5	TRBJ1-5	.	.	CASNHDRGRGQPQHF	TGTGCCAGCAACCATGATCGGGGGCGAGGACAGCCCCAGCATTTT
TRBV19	TRBJ1-2	TRBD1	.	CASSSRGTGYGYTF	TGTGCCAGTAGTAGCCGAGGGACAGGCTATGGCTACACCTTC
TRBV6-5	TRBJ2-1	.	.	CASSSPKEQFF	TGTGCCAGCAGTTCCCCCAAGGAGCAGTTCTTC
TRBV6-2/TRBV6-3	TRBJ1-6	.	.	CASSSRGTFSPLHF	TGTGCCAGCAGTTCACGAGGGACTTTTTCACCCCTCCACTTT
TRBV2	TRBJ1-4	.	.	CASSEAYRPNEKLFF	TGTGCCAGCAGTGAAGCGTACAGACCTAATGAAAAACTGTTTTTT
TRBV9	TRBJ2-7	TRBD2	few	CASSVGLAGIYEQYF	TGTGCCAGCAGCGTAGGACTAGCGGGAATCTACGAGCAGTACTTC
TRBV5-1	TRBJ1-6	.	.	CASSLTEGYNSPLHF	TGCGCCAGCAGCTTGACTGAAGGTTATAATTCACCCCTCCACTTT
TRBV29-1	TRBJ1-2	.	.	CSVIGGAFGYTF	TGCAGCGTGATAGGCGGCGCCTTTGGCTACACCTTC
TRBV2	TRBJ2-5	.	.	CASSEQGNQETQYF	TGTGCCAGCAGTGAACAGGGGAACCAAGAGACCCAGTACTTC
TRBV19	TRBJ1-1	.	.	CASSIDGQPNTEAFF	TGTGCCAGTAGTATAGACGGACAGCCGAACACTGAAGCTTTCTTT
TRBV10-3	TRBJ2-1	TRBD1	.	CAISGTESNEQFF	TGTGCCATCAGCGGGACAGAGAGCAATGAGCAGTTCTTC
TRBV11-3	TRBJ1-2	.	.	CASSLDRKGVYGYTF	TGTGCCAGCAGCTTAGATCGGAAGGGGGTTTACGGCTACACCTTC
TRBV3-1/TRBV3-2	TRBJ2-3	.	.	CASSQRGRNTDTQYF	TGTGCCAGCAGCCAAAGGGGCAGGAACACAGATACGCAGTATTTT